Listed here is a single T cell receptor (beta chain). This sample was taken from a study of blood T cell repertoires in COVID-19. Study context: The United States, Italy and Spain supplied acute and convalescent COVID-19 samples.

Losses at the gene ends were 2 bases for V and 8 bases for J; bases not matched to a gene: 12. Germline V gives CDR1 LNHDA, CDR2 SQIVND (reference sequence). There are 17 residues in the CDR3. Clones were sequenced by immunoSEQ multiplex PCR, and TCRdb holds only the in-frame ones, with some missing. The data contain over 150,000 clones, around 84% of them singletons. The source is an older woman with COVID-19, enrolled during active disease. Sequenced sample: peripheral blood. The chain employs TRBV19 and TRBJ1-6; 7 bases line up with TRBD1. The CDR3 sequence is CASSISRGQRIDSPLHF. In nucleotides, the CDR3 is TGTGCCAGTAGTATATCACGGGGACAGAGGATCGATTCACCCCTCCACTTT. Looking up the rest from reference TRBV19 and TRBJ1-6 gives the full variable domain: DGGITQSPKYLFRKEGQNVTLSCEQNLNHDAMYWYRQDPGQGLRLIYYSQIVNDFQKGDIAEGYSVSREKKESFPLTVTSAQKNPTAFYLCASSISRGQRIDSPLHFGNGTRLTVT.